This TCR beta chain was captured by sequencing in a study of OX40 agonist ivuxolimab in advanced cancers. Study-wide context: Under the entry rules, prior anti-PD-1, anti-PD-L1 or anti-CTLA-4 therapy was allowed, and about 40% had some.

Autoimmune disease history or systemic immunosuppression meant exclusion. Whole-study results and caveats: On average, CD8+ T cells showed a greater number of expanded clones than CD4+.

Only in-frame clones appear in the TCRdb table, and some are missing; sequencing was by immunoSEQ multiplex PCR. Among roughly 53,000 clones, approximately 81% were seen once, and the ten largest hold about 4.6%. This clone was seen a single time. Its specificity is unknown. Germline V CDR1 and CDR2: LNHDA, SQIVND (reference sequence). The CDR3 length is 12 residues. Trimming shortened V by 3 bases and J by 5 bases, and 8 bases separated the two germline ends. This TCR came from an adult with an advanced solid tumor such as melanoma, head and neck, liver or kidney cancer. This rearrangement joins TRBV19 to TRBJ2-7; D is unresolved. The material sequenced was CD4+ or CD8+ T cells sorted from blood, taken in a trial of the OX40 agonist ivuxolimab. The DNA of the CDR3 is TGTGCCAGTAGTATGGTTGCTGACGAGCAGTACTTC. As protein: CASSMVADEQYF.